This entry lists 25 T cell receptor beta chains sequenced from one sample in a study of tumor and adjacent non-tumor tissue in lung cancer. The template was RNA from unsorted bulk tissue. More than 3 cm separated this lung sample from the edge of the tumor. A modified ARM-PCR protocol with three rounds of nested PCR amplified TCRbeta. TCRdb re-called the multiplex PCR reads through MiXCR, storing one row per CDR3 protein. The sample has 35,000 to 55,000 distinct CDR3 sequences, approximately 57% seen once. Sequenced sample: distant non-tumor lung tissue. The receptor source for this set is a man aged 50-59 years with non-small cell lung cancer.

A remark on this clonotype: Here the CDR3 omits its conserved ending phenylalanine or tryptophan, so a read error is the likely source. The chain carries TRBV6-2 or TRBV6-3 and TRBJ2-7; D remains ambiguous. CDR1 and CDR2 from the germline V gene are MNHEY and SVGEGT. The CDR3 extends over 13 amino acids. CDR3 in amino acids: CASNAHTSYEQYL. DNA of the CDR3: TGTGCCAGCAACGCCCACACCTCCTACGAACAGTACTTG.

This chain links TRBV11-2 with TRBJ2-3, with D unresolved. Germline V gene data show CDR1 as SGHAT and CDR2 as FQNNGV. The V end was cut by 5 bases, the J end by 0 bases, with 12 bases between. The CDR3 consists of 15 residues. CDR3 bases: TGTGCCAGCAGCCCAGTCGGATCTAGCACAGATACGCAGTATTTT. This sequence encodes CASSPVGSSTDTQYF.

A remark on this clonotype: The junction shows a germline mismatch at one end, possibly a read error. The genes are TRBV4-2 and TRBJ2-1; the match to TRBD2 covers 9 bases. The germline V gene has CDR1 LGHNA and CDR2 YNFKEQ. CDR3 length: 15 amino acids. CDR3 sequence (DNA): TGTGCCTGCAGCCAAGGACTAGCGTATTACAATGAGCAGTTCTTC. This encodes CACSQGLAYYNEQFF.

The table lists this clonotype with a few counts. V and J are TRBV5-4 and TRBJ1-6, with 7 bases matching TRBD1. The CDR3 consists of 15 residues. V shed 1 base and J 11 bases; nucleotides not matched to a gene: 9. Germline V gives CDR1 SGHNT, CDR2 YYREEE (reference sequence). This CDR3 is CASSLPGQWNPPLHF. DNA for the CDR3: TGTGCCAGCAGCTTGCCGGGACAGTGGAATCCACCCCTCCACTTT.

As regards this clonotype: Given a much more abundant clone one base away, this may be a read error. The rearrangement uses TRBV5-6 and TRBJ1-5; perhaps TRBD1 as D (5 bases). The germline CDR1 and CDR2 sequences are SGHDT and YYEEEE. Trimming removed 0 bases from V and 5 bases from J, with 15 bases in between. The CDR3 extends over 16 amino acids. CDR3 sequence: CASSLAGGIRHQPQHF. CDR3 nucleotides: TGTGCCAGCAGCTTGGCGGGGGGAATCCGGCATCAGCCCCAGCATTTT.

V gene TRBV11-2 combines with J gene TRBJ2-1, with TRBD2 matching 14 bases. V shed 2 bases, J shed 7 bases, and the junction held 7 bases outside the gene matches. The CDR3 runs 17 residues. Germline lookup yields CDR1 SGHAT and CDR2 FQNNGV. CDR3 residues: CASSLTGTSGSMNEQFF. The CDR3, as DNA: TGTGCCAGCAGCTTAACCGGGACTAGCGGGAGTATGAATGAGCAGTTCTTC. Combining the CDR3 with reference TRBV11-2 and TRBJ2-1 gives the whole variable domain EAGVAQSPRYKIIEKRQSVAFWCNPISGHATLYWYQQILGQGPKLLIQFQNNGVVDDSQLPKDRFSAERLKGVDSTLKIQPAKLEDSAVYLCASSLTGTSGSMNEQFFGPGTRLTVL.

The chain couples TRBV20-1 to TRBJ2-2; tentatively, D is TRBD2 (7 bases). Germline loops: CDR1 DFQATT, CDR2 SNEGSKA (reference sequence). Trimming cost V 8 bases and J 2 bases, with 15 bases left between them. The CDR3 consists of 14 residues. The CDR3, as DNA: TGCAGTACTGACGGGGGGCATAACACCGGGGAGCTGTTTTTT. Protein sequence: CSTDGGHNTGELFF.

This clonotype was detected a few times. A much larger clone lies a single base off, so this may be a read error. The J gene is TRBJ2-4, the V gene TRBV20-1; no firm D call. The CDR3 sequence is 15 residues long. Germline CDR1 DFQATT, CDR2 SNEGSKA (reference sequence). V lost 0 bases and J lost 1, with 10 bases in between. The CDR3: CSARDPASAKNIQYF. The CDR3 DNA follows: TGCAGTGCTAGAGATCCAGCCAGTGCCAAAAACATTCAGTACTTC.

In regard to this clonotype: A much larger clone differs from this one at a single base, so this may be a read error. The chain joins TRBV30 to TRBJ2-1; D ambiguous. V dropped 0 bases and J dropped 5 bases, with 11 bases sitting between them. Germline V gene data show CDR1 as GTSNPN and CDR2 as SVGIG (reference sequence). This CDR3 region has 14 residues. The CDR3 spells CAWSVKQINNEQFF. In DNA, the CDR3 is TGTGCCTGGAGTGTAAAGCAAATAAACAATGAGCAGTTCTTC.

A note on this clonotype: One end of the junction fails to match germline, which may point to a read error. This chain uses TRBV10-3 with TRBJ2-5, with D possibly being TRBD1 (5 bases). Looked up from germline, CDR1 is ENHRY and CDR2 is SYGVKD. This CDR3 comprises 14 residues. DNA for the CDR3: TGTGCCATCACTGCCAGGGCAGACCAAGAGAGCCAGTACTTC. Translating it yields CAITARADQESQYF.

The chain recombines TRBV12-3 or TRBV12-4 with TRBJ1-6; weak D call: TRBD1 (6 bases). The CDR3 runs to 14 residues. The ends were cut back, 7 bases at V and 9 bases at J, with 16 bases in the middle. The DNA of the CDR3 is TGTGCCAGCACCCTAACAGGGACTACTTCACCCCTCCACTTT. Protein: CASTLTGTTSPLHF.

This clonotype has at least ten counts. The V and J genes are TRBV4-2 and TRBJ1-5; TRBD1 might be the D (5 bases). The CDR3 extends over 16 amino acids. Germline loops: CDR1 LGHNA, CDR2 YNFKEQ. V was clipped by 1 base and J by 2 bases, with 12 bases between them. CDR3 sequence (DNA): TGTGCCAGCAGCCAAGTGGGAGGGGTCGGCAATCAGCCCCAGCATTTT. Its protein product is CASSQVGGVGNQPQHF.

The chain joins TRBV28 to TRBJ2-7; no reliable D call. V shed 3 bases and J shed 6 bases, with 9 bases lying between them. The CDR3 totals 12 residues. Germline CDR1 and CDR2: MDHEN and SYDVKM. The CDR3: CASSLKGGEQYF. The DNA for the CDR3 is TGTGCCAGCAGTTTGAAGGGTGGCGAGCAGTACTTC.

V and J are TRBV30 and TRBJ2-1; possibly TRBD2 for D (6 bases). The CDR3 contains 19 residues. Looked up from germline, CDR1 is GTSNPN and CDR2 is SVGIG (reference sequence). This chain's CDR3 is CTWSRAPYLAGGCTDEQFF. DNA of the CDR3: TGTACATGGAGCAGGGCCCCGTATTTAGCAGGAGGGTGTACAGATGAGCAGTTCTTC.

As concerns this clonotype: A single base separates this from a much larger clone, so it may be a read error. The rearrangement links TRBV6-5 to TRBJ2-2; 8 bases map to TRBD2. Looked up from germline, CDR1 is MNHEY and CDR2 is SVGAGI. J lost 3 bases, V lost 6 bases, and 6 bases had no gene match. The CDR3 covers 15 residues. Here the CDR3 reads CASSGAGVDTGELFF. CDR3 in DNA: TGTGCCAGCAGCGGAGCGGGAGTAGACACCGGGGAGCTGTTTTTT.

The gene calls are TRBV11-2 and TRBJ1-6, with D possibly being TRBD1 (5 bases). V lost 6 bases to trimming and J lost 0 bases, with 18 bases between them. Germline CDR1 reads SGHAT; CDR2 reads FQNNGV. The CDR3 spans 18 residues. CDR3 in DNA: TGTGCCAGCAGTGCTAGTACAGGAGGCTCCTCCTATAATTCACCCCTCCACTTT. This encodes CASSASTGGSSYNSPLHF.

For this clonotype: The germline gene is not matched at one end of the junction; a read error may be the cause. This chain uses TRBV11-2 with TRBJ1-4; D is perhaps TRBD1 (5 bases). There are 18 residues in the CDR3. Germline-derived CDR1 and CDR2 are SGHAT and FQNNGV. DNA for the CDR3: TGTGCGAGCAGCCAACCCGTCTGGGACCAGGGACTTAATGAAAAACTGTTTTTT. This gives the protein CASSQPVWDQGLNEKLFF.

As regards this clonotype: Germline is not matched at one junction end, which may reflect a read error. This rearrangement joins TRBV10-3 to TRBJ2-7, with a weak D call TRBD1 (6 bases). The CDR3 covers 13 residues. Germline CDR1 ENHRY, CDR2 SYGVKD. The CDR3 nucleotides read TGTGCCTCGGAAGGACGGGACACCTACGGGCAGTACTTC. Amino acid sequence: CASEGRDTYGQYF.

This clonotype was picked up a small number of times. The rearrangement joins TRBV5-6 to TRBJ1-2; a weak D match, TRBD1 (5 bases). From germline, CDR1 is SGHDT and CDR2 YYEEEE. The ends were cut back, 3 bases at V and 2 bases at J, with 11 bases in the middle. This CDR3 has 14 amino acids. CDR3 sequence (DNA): TGTGCCAGCAGCTATCCGAGACAGAACTATGGCTACACCTTC. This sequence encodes CASSYPRQNYGYTF.

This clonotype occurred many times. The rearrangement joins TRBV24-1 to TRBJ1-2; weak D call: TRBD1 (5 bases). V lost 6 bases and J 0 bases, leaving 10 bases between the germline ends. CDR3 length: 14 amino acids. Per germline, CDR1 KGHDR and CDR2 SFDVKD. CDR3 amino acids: CATSPDKANYGYTF. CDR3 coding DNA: TGTGCCACCAGTCCGGACAAAGCTAACTATGGCTACACCTTC.

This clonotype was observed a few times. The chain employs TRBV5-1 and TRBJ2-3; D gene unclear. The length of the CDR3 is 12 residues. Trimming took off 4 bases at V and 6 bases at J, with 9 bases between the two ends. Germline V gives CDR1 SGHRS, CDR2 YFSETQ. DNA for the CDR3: TGCGCCAGCAGCCTCCCAAGTGATACGCAGTATTTT. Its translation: CASSLPSDTQYF.

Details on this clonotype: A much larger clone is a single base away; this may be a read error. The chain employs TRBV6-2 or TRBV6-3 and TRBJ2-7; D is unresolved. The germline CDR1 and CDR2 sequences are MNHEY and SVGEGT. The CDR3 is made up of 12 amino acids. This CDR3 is CASSLDFYERYF. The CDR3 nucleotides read TGTGCCAGCAGTTTAGACTTCTACGAGCGGTACTTC.

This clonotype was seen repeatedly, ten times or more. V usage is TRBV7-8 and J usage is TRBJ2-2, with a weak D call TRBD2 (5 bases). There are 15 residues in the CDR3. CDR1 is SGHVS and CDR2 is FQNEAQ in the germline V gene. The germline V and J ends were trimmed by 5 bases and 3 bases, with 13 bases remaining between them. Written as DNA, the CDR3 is TGTGCCAGCAGCGCCTCGGAGGCGTACACCGGGGAGCTGTTTTTT. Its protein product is CASSASEAYTGELFF.

The CDR3 loop reads CASSPSLTHNEQFF. The DNA of the CDR3 is TGTGCCAGCAGTCCGAGTCTGACACACAATGAGCAGTTCTTC. The chain has TRBV9 and TRBJ2-1; the D is unclear. CDR1 is SGDLS and CDR2 is YYNGEE in the germline V gene. The length of the CDR3 is 14 residues. Trimming pared 5 bases from V and 5 bases from J, leaving 14 bases between. Looking up the rest from reference TRBV9 and TRBJ2-1 gives the full variable domain: DSGVTQTPKHLITATGQRVTLRCSPRSGDLSVYWYQQSLDQGLQFLIQYYNGEERAKGNILERFSAQQFPDLHSELNLSSLELGDSALYFCASSPSLTHNEQFFGPGTRLTVL.

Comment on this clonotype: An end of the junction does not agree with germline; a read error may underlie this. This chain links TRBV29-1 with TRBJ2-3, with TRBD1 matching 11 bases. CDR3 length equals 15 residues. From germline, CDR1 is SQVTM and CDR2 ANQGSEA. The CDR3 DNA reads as TGCAGCGCGACCTCCGGGACAGGGGGTACAGAAACGCAGTATTTT. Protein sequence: CSATSGTGGTETQYF.